Below, 18 T cell receptor beta chains from the same sample are listed, as sequenced in a study of T cells in Graves' hyperthyroidism and ophthalmopathy (dated by TCRdb to between 2018 and 2020). The library came from multiplex PCR. The instrument given in TCRdb is Illumina HiSeq 2000. Amplification of TCR beta CDR3 regions was carried out from RNA transcripts. The first round of RT-PCR for the TCR CDR3 was performed with the HTBI primer set and the Qiagen OneStep RT-PCR kit. The public sequencing data were trimmed at Q25 with fastp and processed into clonotypes with MiXCR by TCRdb, which kept only in-frame beta chains. Identical CDR3 proteins give one entry, which carries the most common genes and DNA. This sample comprises approximately 360,000 distinct CDR3 sequences, approximately 25% of them detected only once. The ten top clones hold around 70% of the sample. The sample comprised blood. The origin of the receptors is a man aged 50-60 years with Graves' hyperthyroidism.

This chain joins TRBV5-1 and TRBJ1-2, with 9 bases fitting TRBD1. This CDR3 has 14 amino acids. After removal of 2 bases from V and 7 bases from J, the junction contained 6 bases not matched to a gene. Germline CDR1 is SGHRS and CDR2 is YFSETQ. This chain's CDR3 is CASSLAGTGSGYTF. The CDR3 nucleotides read TGCGCCAGCAGCTTAGCCGGGACAGGGTCTGGCTACACCTTC. The full variable domain, rest sourced from reference TRBV5-1 and TRBJ1-2, is KAGVTQTPRYLIKTRGQQVTLSCSPISGHRSVSWYQQTPGQGLQFLFEYFSETQRNKGNFPGRFSGRQFSNSRSEMNVSTLELGDSALYLCASSLAGTGSGYTFGSGTRLTVV.

The CDR3 DNA sequence: TGTGCCAGCAGTTACTCGGGGAGAGGGGGGGGGAAATATACGCAGTATTTT. It translates to CASSYSGRGGGKYTQYF. This chain links TRBV6-2 or TRBV6-3 with TRBJ2-3; tentatively, D is TRBD2 (7 bases). CDR3 length equals 17 residues. Trimming pared 0 bases from V and 7 bases from J, leaving 20 bases between. The germline CDR1 and CDR2 sequences are MNHEY and SVGEGT.

This clonotype was picked up a small number of times. This chain links TRBV5-1 with TRBJ2-4; 7 bases align to TRBD1. The germline V gene has CDR1 SGHRS and CDR2 YFSETQ. The junction had 7 bases not matched to a gene; V was cut back by 4 bases and J by 6 bases. There are 14 residues in the CDR3. CDR3 DNA sequence: TGCGCCAGCAGCACCTTGACAGGGAGAAACATTCAGTACTTC. Its protein product is CASSTLTGRNIQYF.

J is TRBJ1-1 and V is TRBV12-5; D is uncertain. The V end lost 3 bases, the J end lost 5 bases, and 13 bases lay between the germline ends. The CDR3 spans 14 residues. CDR1 and CDR2 (germline): LGHNT, FRNRAP. Here the CDR3 reads CASGLLPERTEAFF. Here the CDR3 DNA reads TGTGCTAGTGGTTTACTTCCGGAAAGGACTGAAGCTTTCTTT. The whole variable domain, filled in from reference TRBV12-5 and TRBJ1-1, reads DARVTQTPRHKVTEMGQEVTMRCQPILGHNTVFWYRQTMMQGLELLAYFRNRAPLDDSGMPKDRFSAEMPDATLATLKIQPSEPRDSAVYFCASGLLPERTEAFFGQGTRLTVV.

This clonotype was observed a handful of times. J is TRBJ2-5 and V is TRBV5-4, with TRBD2 matching 8 bases. Germline assignment: CDR1 SGHNT and CDR2 YYREEE (reference sequence). Trimming at V came to 0 bases and at J to 1 base, leaving 5 bases not matched to a gene. The CDR3 loop spans 16 amino acids. DNA for the CDR3: TGTGCCAGCAGCTTGGTTAGCGGGACCCCCCAAGAGACCCAGTACTTC. As protein: CASSLVSGTPQETQYF. Full variable domain (outside the CDR3, taken from reference TRBV5-4 and TRBJ2-5): ETGVTQSPTHLIKTRGQQVTLRCSSQSGHNTVSWYQQALGQGPQFIFQYYREEENGRGNFPPRFSGLQFPNYSSELNVNALELDDSALYLCASSLVSGTPQETQYFGPGTRLLVL.

This clonotype was detected a few times. V and J are TRBV7-9 and TRBJ2-7; D is perhaps TRBD2 (6 bases). V gave up 4 bases and J gave up 5 bases, with 12 bases separating them. Germline CDR1 reads SEHNR; CDR2 reads FQNEAQ (reference sequence). There are 13 residues in the CDR3. CDR3 protein: CASSSGLIHEQYF. CDR3 sequence (DNA): TGTGCCAGCAGCTCAGGACTAATCCACGAGCAGTACTTC.

As regards this clonotype: A much larger clone lies one base from this, so it may be a read error. It is likely a read error, because the conserved phenylalanine at the end of the CDR3 is missing. The gene calls are TRBV7-3 and TRBJ2-1; 8 bases map to TRBD2. The V segment lost 2 bases and the J segment 0 bases; nucleotides outside the gene matches: 3. Germline V gene data show CDR1 as SGHTA and CDR2 as FQGTGA. This CDR3 has 16 amino acids. The CDR3 is CASSLLSGSSYNEQFV. CDR3 nucleotides: TGTGCCAGCAGCTTATTAAGCGGGAGCTCCTACAATGAGCAGTTCGTC.

This chain links TRBV5-1 with TRBJ1-2, with 9 bases identical to TRBD1. The CDR3 totals 19 residues. V was clipped by 6 bases and J by 6 bases; unmatched bases: 24. From germline, CDR1 is SGHRS and CDR2 YFSETQ. The CDR3 DNA reads TGCGCCAGCACCCCTACTCTAACCGGGACAGGGTTAACTATGGATGGCTACACCTTC. Residues: CASTPTLTGTGLTMDGYTF.

There are many counts of this clonotype. V usage is TRBV5-1 and J usage is TRBJ1-1; D is ambiguous. From germline, CDR1 is SGHRS and CDR2 YFSETQ. The CDR3 is 17 residues long. With 0 bases removed from V and 2 bases from J, the gap between germline ends came to 17 bases. CDR3: CASSLGAGSNLNTEAFF. As DNA, the CDR3 is TGCGCCAGCAGCTTGGGGGCAGGCTCCAACCTCAACACTGAAGCTTTCTTT. The full variable domain, rest sourced from reference TRBV5-1 and TRBJ1-1, is KAGVTQTPRYLIKTRGQQVTLSCSPISGHRSVSWYQQTPGQGLQFLFEYFSETQRNKGNFPGRFSGRQFSNSRSEMNVSTLELGDSALYLCASSLGAGSNLNTEAFFGQGTRLTVV.

The rearrangement links TRBV11-3 to TRBJ2-7, with D unresolved. This CDR3 is 13 amino acids long. Germline V gene sequence: CDR1 SGHNT, CDR2 YENEEA. The V end lost 1 base, the J end lost 5 bases, and 9 bases lay between the germline ends. CDR3 sequence: CASSLVDGNEQYF. DNA for the CDR3: TGTGCCAGCAGCTTAGTGGACGGTAACGAGCAGTACTTC.

As concerns this clonotype: A read error may produce the germline difference seen at one junction end. This chain links TRBV12-3 or TRBV12-4 with TRBJ2-3, with D perhaps TRBD2 (5 bases). CDR3 length: 14 amino acids. CDR3 nucleotides: TGTGCCAGCAGTCTAGCCTTTGGGGCAGATACGCAGTATTTT. It specifies CASSLAFGADTQYF.

The chain has TRBV30 and TRBJ1-5, with 11 bases aligning to TRBD1. The CDR3 totals 14 residues. Germline loops: CDR1 GTSNPN, CDR2 SVGIG (reference sequence). J was trimmed by 5 bases and V by 6 bases; bases with no gene match: 6. The DNA of the CDR3 is TGTGCCTGTTCCGGGACAGGGGGTTATCAGCCCCAGCATTTT. Translating it yields CACSGTGGYQPQHF.

V usage is TRBV20-1 and J usage is TRBJ1-2; D gene ambiguous. The V end was cut by 2 bases, the J end by 0 bases, with 10 bases between. This CDR3 comprises 14 residues. From germline, CDR1 is DFQATT and CDR2 SNEGSKA (reference sequence). The CDR3 nucleotides read TGCAGTGCTAGATCAACCGGGACTAACTATGGCTACACCTTC. Encoded protein: CSARSTGTNYGYTF.

This clonotype has just a few counts. This rearrangement joins TRBV20-1 to TRBJ2-3; D possibly uses TRBD1 or TRBD2 (5 bases each). Germline V gene lookup returns CDR1 DFQATT and CDR2 SNEGSKA (reference sequence). The CDR3 contains 15 residues. The ends were cut back, 6 bases at V and 1 base at J, with 17 bases in the middle. The CDR3 protein is CSATGPGGGTDTQYF. CDR3 DNA: TGCAGTGCAACAGGCCCAGGAGGAGGCACAGATACGCAGTATTTT.

Here the CDR3 DNA reads TGTGCCAGCAGCTTAGACCCAGGGACCTCACCCCTCCACTTT. This codes for CASSLDPGTSPLHF. V usage is TRBV11-2 and J usage is TRBJ1-6, with a possible D match to TRBD1 (5 bases). The CDR3 loop spans 14 amino acids. Germline-derived CDR1 and CDR2 are SGHAT and FQNNGV. Trimming cost V 0 bases and J 10 bases, with 10 bases left between them.

The gene calls are TRBV5-1 and TRBJ2-3; D gene ambiguous. The CDR3 covers 12 residues. V was cut by 3 bases and J by 6 bases, with 8 bases left in between. CDR1 is SGHRS and CDR2 is YFSETQ in the germline V gene. The CDR3 reads CASSSPRDTQYF. The CDR3 coding sequence is TGCGCCAGCAGCTCCCCCCGGGATACGCAGTATTTT.

V gene TRBV7-6 combines with J gene TRBJ2-7; 7 bases line up with TRBD1. Trimming at V came to 7 bases and at J to 2 bases, leaving 8 bases not matched to a gene. The CDR3 is 14 residues long. Germline CDR1 is SGHVS and CDR2 is FNYEAQ. The CDR3: CASIIQGKPYEQYF. Written as DNA, the CDR3 is TGTGCCAGCATCATACAGGGGAAACCCTACGAGCAGTACTTC.

Many counts were recorded for this clonotype. The chain is built from TRBV3-1 and TRBJ1-1; a weak D match, TRBD1 (6 bases). The CDR3 consists of 15 residues. Germline V gene sequence: CDR1 LGHDT, CDR2 YNNKEL (reference sequence). V shed 3 bases and J shed 2 bases, with 13 bases lying between them. The CDR3 loop reads CASSHRGALNTEAFF. Written as DNA, the CDR3 is TGTGCCAGCAGCCACAGGGGCGCGCTTAACACTGAAGCTTTCTTT.